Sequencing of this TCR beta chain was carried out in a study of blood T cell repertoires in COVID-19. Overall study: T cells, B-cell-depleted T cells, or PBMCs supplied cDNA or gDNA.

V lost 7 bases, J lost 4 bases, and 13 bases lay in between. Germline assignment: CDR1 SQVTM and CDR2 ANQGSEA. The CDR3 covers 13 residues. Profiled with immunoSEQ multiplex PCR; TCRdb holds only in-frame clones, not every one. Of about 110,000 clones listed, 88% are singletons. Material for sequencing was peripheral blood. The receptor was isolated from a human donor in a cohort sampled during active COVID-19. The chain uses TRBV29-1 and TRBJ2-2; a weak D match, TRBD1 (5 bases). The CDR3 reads CSALDSLTGELFF. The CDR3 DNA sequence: TGCAGCGCGTTAGACAGCCTCACCGGGGAGCTGTTTTTT.